These 18 T cell receptor beta chains originate from one sample sequenced in a study of patients and donors after allogeneic stem cell transplantation. A single record per CDR3 protein comes from TCRdb applying MiXCR to the RT-PCR reads. The table includes around 27,000 distinct CDR3 sequences, more than 8% detected once. Sequencing was carried out using blood, either unsorted or a sorted T cell fraction (not recorded which). These receptors originate from a human donor who was either an allogeneic HSCT recipient or a stem cell or donor lymphocyte infusion donor (not recorded which). It is not recorded whose cells these are; they may come from a transplant donor.

This clonotype appeared many times. The V and J genes are TRBV5-1 and TRBJ1-1; 7 bases are shared with TRBD1. Unmatched junction bases numbered 7, after V lost 0 bases and J lost 8 bases. CDR3 size: 14 residues. The germline gives CDR1 SGHRS, CDR2 YFSETQ. The CDR3 coding sequence is TGCGCCAGCAGCTTGGGCCAGCAGGGGGTAGAAGCTTTCTTT. Amino acids: CASSLGQQGVEAFF.

The genes are TRBV11-1 and TRBJ2-5; D uncertain. This CDR3 spans 13 amino acids. Trimming removed 5 bases at V and 13 bases at J, with 20 bases between. Germline values: CDR1 SGHAT, CDR2 FQDESV (reference sequence). The CDR3, as DNA: TGTGCCAGCAGCCGCGACCGACGAAGTTACTGGTACTTC. Translating gives CASSRDRRSYWYF.

V gene TRBV6-5 combines with J gene TRBJ2-1, with 12 positions matching TRBD2. The CDR3 sequence is 18 residues long. Germline V gene sequence: CDR1 MNHEY, CDR2 SVGAGI. The ends lost 0 bases at V and 8 bases at J; junction bases unmatched: 11. The CDR3 is CASSYSSSASGGAYEQFF. CDR3 bases: TGTGCCAGCAGTTACTCGAGTTCGGCTAGCGGGGGGGCCTATGAGCAGTTCTTC.

In its sample, this clonotype was seen many times. The chain employs TRBV28 and TRBJ2-7; 8 bases line up with TRBD1. V was clipped by 7 bases and J by 4 bases; unmatched bases: 6. This CDR3 has 13 residues. Per germline, CDR1 MDHEN and CDR2 SYDVKM. This CDR3 is CASKQGALYEQYF. The CDR3 coding sequence is TGTGCCAGCAAGCAGGGGGCATTGTACGAGCAGTACTTC.

The rearrangement joins TRBV6-1 to TRBJ2-5, with a tentative D call TRBD2 (6 bases). Trimming cost V 6 bases and J 7 bases, with 18 bases left between them. The CDR3 extends over 14 amino acids. Per germline, CDR1 MNHNS and CDR2 SASEGT. The CDR3 region is CASSKTGSGGTQYF. The CDR3 nucleotides read TGTGCCAGCAGCAAAACCGGGAGTGGGGGGACCCAGTACTTC.

The J gene is TRBJ1-2, the V gene TRBV27; 8 bases align to TRBD1. V shed 2 bases and J 6 bases; nucleotides not matched to a gene: 11. Germline V gene lookup returns CDR1 MNHEY and CDR2 SMNVEV (reference sequence). CDR3 size: 16 residues. CDR3 bases: TGTGCCAGCAGTTTAACGGGCTGGACAGGGATGGATGGCTACACCTTC. This gives the protein CASSLTGWTGMDGYTF.

This clonotype was observed at least ten times. The chain combines TRBV7-9 with TRBJ2-4, with TRBD1 identical over 11 bases. The CDR3 runs to 15 residues. The V gene's germline CDR1 is SEHNR and CDR2 FQNEAQ (reference sequence). V lost 1 base to trimming and J lost 7 bases; unmatched junction nucleotides: 3. This CDR3 is CASSLVGTGGNIQYF. As DNA, the CDR3 is TGTGCCAGCAGCTTAGTTGGGACAGGGGGTAACATTCAGTACTTC.

V usage is TRBV24-1 and J usage is TRBJ1-1; D uncertain. The CDR3 consists of 10 residues. Germline CDR1 is KGHDR and CDR2 is SFDVKD. V shed 9 bases and J shed 4 bases, with 5 bases lying between them. The CDR3 here is CATASTEAFF. The CDR3 coding sequence is TGTGCCACCGCTAGCACTGAAGCTTTCTTT.

This sequence joins TRBV10-3 and TRBJ2-2, with D possibly being TRBD1 or TRBD2 (5 bases each). Trimming stripped 4 bases from V and 2 bases from J, with 8 bases between. Germline V gives CDR1 ENHRY, CDR2 SYGVKD. This CDR3 contains 14 residues. The CDR3 spells CAISARDNTGELFF. DNA for the CDR3: TGTGCCATCAGTGCTCGGGACAACACCGGGGAGCTGTTTTTT.

This sequence joins TRBV7-9 and TRBJ1-1; unclear D gene. With 5 bases removed from V and 5 bases from J, the gap between germline ends came to 12 bases. Per the germline V gene, CDR1 is SEHNR and CDR2 is FQNEAQ (reference sequence). The CDR3 is made up of 13 amino acids. CDR3 residues: CASSNIGGTEAFF. CDR3 nucleotide sequence: TGTGCCAGCAGCAACATAGGAGGTACTGAAGCTTTCTTT.

This rearrangement joins TRBV20-1 to TRBJ1-2; D is possibly TRBD1 (5 bases). V was pared by 0 bases and J by 3 bases, with 8 bases between. Germline CDR1 DFQATT, CDR2 SNEGSKA (reference sequence). CDR3 length equals 13 residues. CDR3 amino acids: CSAREGGDYGYTF. As DNA, the CDR3 is TGCAGTGCTAGAGAGGGGGGTGACTATGGCTACACCTTC.

The J gene is TRBJ2-7, the V gene TRBV20-1; weak D call: TRBD1 (6 bases). This CDR3 is built from 14 residues. CDR1 is DFQATT, CDR2 SNEGSKA, per germline (reference sequence). The V and J ends lost 3 bases and 3 bases respectively, with 15 bases between them. The CDR3 spells CSASPAQGIYEQYF. The CDR3 DNA follows: TGCAGTGCTAGCCCCGCGCAGGGGATCTACGAGCAGTACTTC.

The chain joins TRBV7-9 to TRBJ2-7, with a possible D match to TRBD2 (6 bases). This CDR3 comprises 13 residues. Per the germline V gene, CDR1 is SEHNR and CDR2 is FQNEAQ (reference sequence). The V end was cut by 7 bases, the J end by 2 bases, with 12 bases between. This CDR3 is CASTGRDPYEQYF. As DNA, the CDR3 is TGTGCCAGCACTGGGCGGGACCCCTACGAGCAGTACTTC.

This clonotype was seen only a few times. The rearrangement joins TRBV28 to TRBJ2-1, with 8 bases fitting TRBD2. The length of the CDR3 is 15 residues. The J segment lost 8 bases and the V segment lost 4 bases, leaving 10 bases of the junction unmatched. Germline V gene lookup returns CDR1 MDHEN and CDR2 SYDVKM. The CDR3 sequence is CASSWGRAGVYEQFF. DNA of the CDR3: TGTGCCAGCAGTTGGGGGAGAGCGGGAGTCTATGAGCAGTTCTTC.

This clonotype was counted only a few times. The J gene is TRBJ2-7, the V gene TRBV3-1, with D perhaps matching TRBD2 (6 bases). V lost 2 bases and J 2 bases, leaving 16 bases between the germline ends. Germline lookup yields CDR1 LGHDT and CDR2 YNNKEL (reference sequence). The CDR3 length is 16 residues. The CDR3 DNA reads TGTGCCAGCAGCCAACCGGGACTCCTATCCCCCTACGAGCAGTACTTC. As protein: CASSQPGLLSPYEQYF.

The chain has TRBV9 and TRBJ2-1; the match to TRBD2 covers 9 bases. This CDR3 spans 15 amino acids. The V gene's germline CDR1 is SGDLS and CDR2 YYNGEE. V lost 6 bases, J lost 2 bases, and 6 bases stayed unmatched. The CDR3 spells CASTRSGSPYNEQFF. The CDR3 DNA sequence: TGTGCCAGCACCCGTAGCGGGAGCCCCTACAATGAGCAGTTCTTC.

The sample holds many counts of this clonotype. The J gene is TRBJ1-4, the V gene TRBV5-1, with D possibly being TRBD1 (6 bases). The CDR3 extends over 14 amino acids. Germline values: CDR1 SGHRS, CDR2 YFSETQ. V was trimmed by 5 bases and J by 1 base, leaving 9 bases between them. The CDR3 sequence is CASRQGGTNEKLFF. In nucleotides, the CDR3 is TGCGCCAGCAGGCAAGGGGGAACTAATGAAAAACTGTTTTTT.

This clonotype was observed a few times. The V and J genes are TRBV9 and TRBJ1-3; TRBD1 matches at 7 bases. The CDR3 covers 16 residues. Trimming at V came to 4 bases and at J to 0 bases, leaving 7 bases not matched to a gene. Germline CDR1 is SGDLS and CDR2 is YYNGEE. The CDR3 DNA is TGTGCCAGCAGCATTCAGACAGGGCGCTCTGGAAACACCATATATTTT. Protein product: CASSIQTGRSGNTIYF.